This TCR beta chain stems from a study of vaccination effects on CD4 cells after COVID-19. Antigen-specific CD4+ T cells were first expanded with viral peptide pools by the ViraFEST assay and only then sequenced. When about ten days of culture had elapsed, CD4+ T cells were isolated. The study found no prior SARS-CoV-2 infection in the vaccine recipients, who tested negative for nucleocapsid antibodies. Profiled with immunoSEQ multiplex PCR; TCRdb holds only in-frame clones, not every one. Among tens of thousands of clones listed, 70% to 80% were seen once. In regard to this clone: Its antigen is undetermined.

Germline loops: CDR1 SGHNT, CDR2 YENEEA. CDR3 length: 11 residues. The V gene lost 0 bases and the J gene lost 9 bases, with 4 bases spanning the gap. Study-wide points: Common cold coronavirus cross-reactivity was shown by only 1 of 255 vaccine-induced clones in healthy vaccinees.

The chain has TRBV11-3 and TRBJ2-3; no clear D gene. The specimen was CD4+ T cells from PBMCs cultured with HCoV-229E spike peptides, collected before COVID-19 vaccination. This TCR derives from a human donor who received a COVID-19 vaccine. CDR3 DNA: TGTGCCAGCAGCTTAGAAGGCACGCAGTATTTT. This translates into CASSLEGTQYF. Based on the CDR3 plus reference TRBV11-3 and TRBJ2-3, the full variable domain is EAGVVQSPRYKIIEKKQPVAFWCNPISGHNTLYWYLQNLGQGPELLIRYENEEAVDDSQLPKDRFSAERLKGVDSTLKIQPAELGDSAVYLCASSLEGTQYFGPGTRLTVL.